The clone carrying this T cell receptor (beta chain) occurred many times. Its target is unknown. The CDR3 spans 13 residues. CDR1 and CDR2 (germline): DFQATT, SNEGSKA (reference sequence). Deletions cut 0 bases from V and 6 bases from J, with 10 bases between. TCR alpha and TCR beta cDNA libraries carrying sample barcodes and UMIs came from 5'RACE with constant-segment primers. Each CDR3 protein gets one entry after TCRdb re-called the 5' RACE reads with MiXCR. Of roughly 190,000 distinct CDR3 sequences listed, roughly 18% are singletons. The data belong to a study of T-cell memory formation after mild COVID-19. General study findings and limits: There were some responding clones in pre-infection memory, which suggested that cross-reactive memory had joined. Most CD4+ clones that shrank were in CM and EM, while CD8+ ones turned up in EMRA.

The specimen was PBMCs or a T cell subset sorted from them (not recorded which). The receptor comes from an adult woman who had mild COVID-19 (a few samples of this study predate the infection). Cell type and time point are not known. V usage is TRBV20-1 and J usage is TRBJ2-3; D perhaps matches TRBD2 (5 bases). CDR3 coding DNA: TGCAGTGCTAGAGAGACGGGGTCGGATACGCAGTATTTT. It encodes CSARETGSDTQYF.